The clone carrying this T cell receptor beta chain was recorded at least ten times. The antigen is unknown. HTBI primers from iRepertoire and Arm-PCR of CDR3 regions yielded the TCR beta libraries. TCRdb itself ran the multiplex PCR reads through MiXCR, one entry per CDR3 protein. The repertoire includes more than 350,000 distinct CDR3 sequences, more than 13% of them detected once, and over 15% sits in the top ten. The time point is: newly diagnosed GD, antithyroid drugs for less than 3 months. Isolated PBMC RNA provided the starting material for the TCR library. The ends were cut back, 6 bases at V and 6 bases at J, with 13 bases in the middle. The CDR3 consists of 13 residues. CDR1 and CDR2 from the germline V gene are MNHEY and SMNVEV (reference sequence). This record belongs to a study of regulatory T cells in long-lasting Graves disease. Broader study findings: Persistent patients shared more public clonotypes (under 3,000) than newly diagnosed patients (approximately 1,000). Persistent disease preferred TRBV28, TRBJ1-2 and TRBJ2-5; new disease, TRBV20-1 and TRBJ2-1.

These records were also assigned to another study, of T cells in Graves' hyperthyroidism and ophthalmopathy. That study reports: HTBI primers were used for first-round RT-PCR of the TCR CDR3. Ophthalmopathy, as predicted by the model, came a median about six months after the prediction.

This chain uses TRBV27 with TRBJ2-3; D not certain. The TCR comes from a woman aged 30 to 39 with Graves disease. Sequences were derived from peripheral blood mononuclear cells (PBMCs), sampled at new diagnosis, from a patient treated with antithyroid drugs. The CDR3 nucleotides are TGTGCCAGCAGACAAATGACACCTGATACGCAGTATTTT. Encoded protein: CASRQMTPDTQYF.